Described below is a single T cell receptor (beta chain) sequence and its context. These data belong to a study of long-term antiretroviral therapy in people with HIV. At the survey level, the v3.0 immunoSEQ assay was run. Sequencing used immunoSEQ multiplex PCR; TCRdb keeps in-frame clones, though not all of them. Seen here are some 40,000 clones, roughly nine tenths observed once, and the top ten hold more than 4%. V shed 1 base and J shed 1 base, with 10 bases lying between them. This CDR3 contains 15 residues. Germline V lookup: CDR1 LGHNA, CDR2 YNFKEQ. The clonotype originates from a woman in her forties or fifties with HIV. The genes are TRBV4-2 and TRBJ1-2; maybe TRBD1 (6 bases). The specimen was unsorted PBMCs, collected 1.2 years after starting antiretroviral therapy. The CDR3 coding sequence is TGTGCCAGCAGCCAAGTAGGGGGACTTAACTATGGCTACACCTTC. Translating gives CASSQVGGLNYGYTF.